This entry lists 10 T cell receptor beta chains sequenced from one sample in a study of CD8 T cells in ankylosing spondylitis. Via MiXCR, TCRdb re-called the 5' RACE reads, giving one row per CDR3 protein. The repertoire includes around 39,000 distinct CDR3 sequences, about 17% of them detected once, and over 45% sits in the top ten. Material: blood. The source is a male donor with ankylosing spondylitis or in good health (not recorded which).

The gene calls are TRBV29-1 and TRBJ2-7; D is possibly TRBD1 (5 bases). Between the trimmed V and J ends, which lost 5 bases and 6 bases, there was a span of 11 bases. CDR1 and CDR2 (germline): SQVTM, ANQGSEA. The CDR3 has 11 residues. The CDR3: CSVLRGTEQYF. CDR3 DNA: TGCAGCGTTCTTAGGGGAACCGAGCAGTACTTC.

V gene TRBV27 combines with J gene TRBJ2-2; 7 bases align to TRBD2. The CDR3 loop spans 14 amino acids. CDR1 is MNHEY and CDR2 is SMNVEV in the germline V gene (reference sequence). V lost 8 bases to trimming and J lost 4 bases; unmatched junction nucleotides: 7. The CDR3: CASGRTSRTGELFF. The CDR3 DNA reads TGTGCCAGCGGACGGACTAGTCGCACCGGGGAGCTGTTTTTT.

The rearrangement links TRBV28 to TRBJ1-1; D is uncertain. Trimming took 6 bases from V and 1 from J, leaving 12 bases between them. CDR1 and CDR2 from the germline V gene are MDHEN and SYDVKM. The CDR3 is 14 residues long. The CDR3 bases are TGTGCCAGCAGCCCGTCCCATAGGAACACTGAAGCTTTCTTT. This codes for CASSPSHRNTEAFF. The whole variable domain, filled in from reference TRBV28 and TRBJ1-1, reads DVKVTQSSRYLVKRTGEKVFLECVQDMDHENMFWYRQDPGLGLRLIYFSYDVKMKEKGDIPEGYSVSREKKERFSLILESASTNQTSMYLCASSPSHRNTEAFFGQGTRLTVV.

This clonotype has a handful of counts. The rearrangement joins TRBV3-1 to TRBJ1-2, with a weak D call TRBD1 (5 bases). This CDR3 region has 12 residues. The ends were cut back, 2 bases at V and 6 bases at J, with 7 bases in the middle. Germline assignment: CDR1 LGHDT and CDR2 YNNKEL (reference sequence). CDR3 DNA sequence: TGTGCCAGCAGCCAAATCAGGGATGGCTACACCTTC. Protein sequence: CASSQIRDGYTF.

V and J are TRBV6-5 and TRBJ2-7, with D perhaps matching TRBD1 or TRBD2 (5 bases each). The CDR3 contains 14 residues. Germline CDR1 MNHEY, CDR2 SVGAGI. Trimming took off 2 bases at V and 6 bases at J, with 14 bases between the two ends. The CDR3 DNA is TGTGCCAGCAGTTACCTGCAGGGACGGAGCGAGCAGTACGTC. Translating it yields CASSYLQGRSEQYV.

This rearrangement joins TRBV4-3 to TRBJ1-5; D gene uncertain. The CDR3 has 13 residues. V lost 3 bases and J lost 6, with 9 bases in between. CDR1 LGHNA and CDR2 YSLEER come from the germline V gene. The CDR3 sequence: CASSQDYSQPQHF. CDR3 nucleotide sequence: TGCGCCAGCAGCCAGGATTACAGTCAGCCCCAGCATTTT.

The V call is TRBV7-2, the J call TRBJ1-1, with D uncertain. The CDR3 runs 13 residues. V gave up 3 bases and J gave up 6 bases, with 11 bases separating them. Germline CDR1 SGHTA, CDR2 FQGNSA. The CDR3 protein is CASSLVGSAEAFF. The CDR3 region has the DNA TGTGCCAGCAGCTTGGTAGGGTCGGCTGAAGCTTTCTTT.

The chain recombines TRBV6-1 with TRBJ2-7, with D perhaps matching TRBD2 (5 bases). CDR1 and CDR2 (germline): MNHNS, SASEGT. The CDR3 loop spans 14 amino acids. The germline V and J ends were trimmed by 8 bases and 1 base, with 15 bases remaining between them. The CDR3 protein is CASAGSARSYEQYF. CDR3 coding DNA: TGTGCCAGCGCGGGTAGCGCCAGGTCCTACGAGCAGTACTTC.

There are a few counts of this clonotype. The genes are TRBV6-2 or TRBV6-3 and TRBJ2-7, with TRBD2 identical over 8 bases. Germline V gene data show CDR1 as MNHEY and CDR2 as SVGEGT. CDR3 length: 13 residues. The trim removed 6 bases at V and 3 bases at J, leaving 4 bases unmatched. CDR3 coding DNA: TGTGCCAGCAGCCTTAGCGGGATCTACGAGCAGTACTTC. It is translated as CASSLSGIYEQYF.

This chain joins TRBV25-1 and TRBJ2-2; D unresolved. The V gene lost 0 bases and the J gene lost 2 bases, with 4 bases spanning the gap. Germline values: CDR1 MGHDK, CDR2 SYGVNS. This CDR3 region has 14 residues. The CDR3 loop reads CASSEYGNTGELFF. CDR3 sequence (DNA): TGTGCCAGCAGTGAATACGGAAACACCGGGGAGCTGTTTTTT.